This is a list of T cell receptor beta chains from one sample in a study of cytotoxic CD8 clonotypes in ibrutinib-treated CLL. Assay used: immunoSEQ multiplex PCR; TCRdb lists only in-frame clones, some missing. The table lists 50,000 to 70,000 clones, approximately 50% of them singletons, with roughly a quarter in the top ten. The sequencing here drew on PBMCs, taken at disease progression, from a patient treated with ibrutinib. These receptors were taken from a human donor with chronic lymphocytic leukemia. Both conserved end residues are part of each CDR3. Each record gives: V gene, D gene, clone size, J gene, CDR3 protein, CDR3 DNA. The D gene is left open where the match is weak. Some rows have no size entry. The others give once, few or many, or a class for an expanded clone.

TRBV7-6	TRBD2	-	TRBJ2-5	CASSLGTSGIQETQYF	TGTGCCAGCAGCCTCGGGACTAGCGGGATCCAAGAGACCCAGTACTTC
TRBV23-1	-	-	TRBJ1-5	CASSQWPRTLSNQPQHF	TGCGCCAGCAGTCAATGGCCAAGGACTCTTAGCAATCAGCCCCAGCATTTT
TRBV30	TRBD1	-	TRBJ1-1	CAWSEGGAVAFF	TGTGCCTGGAGTGAAGGGGGCGCAGTCGCTTTCTTT
TRBV19	-	-	TRBJ1-1	CASSMGTGSGGTEAFF	TGTGCCAGTAGTATGGGAACAGGGTCCGGTGGAACTGAAGCTTTCTTT
TRBV28	-	few	TRBJ1-1	CASSRLGGAFF	TGTGCCAGCAGCCGTCTTGGAGGAGCTTTCTTT
TRBV4-1	TRBD1	-	TRBJ2-5	CASSQDRGQETQYF	TGCGCCAGCAGCCAAGACAGGGGGCAGGAGACCCAGTACTTC
TRBV27	-	-	TRBJ1-5	CASSLSPVLNQPQHF	TGTGCCAGCAGTTTATCGCCAGTCCTCAATCAGCCCCAGCATTTT
TRBV6-5	-	-	TRBJ1-3	CASSYGSKNTIYF	TGTGCCAGCAGTTACGGCAGTAAAAACACCATATATTTT
TRBV5-1	-	few	TRBJ1-4	CATSTGSIPFHEKLFF	TGCGCCACCTCGACAGGCAGTATACCGTTCCATGAAAAACTGTTTTTT
TRBV29-1	-	few	TRBJ1-6	CSVELGYNSPLHF	TGCAGCGTTGAATTGGGCTATAATTCACCCCTCCACTTT
TRBV19	-	-	TRBJ1-5	CASNLGLWDQPQHF	TGTGCCAGTAATTTGGGGCTCTGGGATCAGCCCCAGCATTTT
TRBV30	-	-	TRBJ1-5	CAWSGSISNQPQHF	TGTGCCTGGAGCGGGTCGATAAGCAATCAGCCCCAGCATTTT
TRBV6-1	TRBD1	few	TRBJ2-7	CASSTGTGFYEQYF	TGTGCCAGCAGCACCGGGACAGGGTTCTACGAGCAGTACTTC
TRBV25-1	-	-	TRBJ2-5	CASQGPGYQETQYF	TGCGCCAGCCAGGGGCCAGGGTACCAAGAGACCCAGTACTTC
TRBV18	-	-	TRBJ1-1	CASSPGMNTEAFF	TGTGCCAGCTCACCCGGAATGAACACTGAAGCTTTCTTT
TRBV6-5	-	-	TRBJ2-1	CASSVAAVSYNEQFF	TGTGCCAGCAGCGTAGCGGCTGTCTCCTACAATGAGCAGTTCTTC
TRBV6-4	-	-	TRBJ2-5	CASSDDWQGTQYF	TGTGCCAGCAGTGACGATTGGCAGGGAACCCAGTACTTC
TRBV14	-	-	TRBJ1-1	CASSQTVYTEAFF	TGTGCCAGCAGCCAAACAGTATACACTGAAGCTTTCTTT
TRBV30	TRBD1	-	TRBJ2-3	CAWSVWTGGALF	TGTGCCTGGAGTGTATGGACAGGGGGCGCCCTTTTT
TRBV15	TRBD1	-	TRBJ1-3	CATSSGTGAGNTIYF	TGTGCCACCAGCTCCGGGACAGGGGCTGGAAACACCATATATTTT
TRBV4-3	-	-	TRBJ2-5	CASSASLGEETQYF	TGCGCCAGCAGCGCCAGTTTGGGCGAAGAGACCCAGTACTTC
TRBV9	-	-	TRBJ2-1	CASSATGGPYNEQFF	TGTGCCAGCAGCGCGACGGGTGGCCCCTACAATGAGCAGTTCTTC
TRBV18	-	few	TRBJ1-4	CASSPEQLEKLFF	TGTGCCAGCTCACCTGAACAGCTTGAAAAACTGTTTTTT
TRBV29-1	-	few	TRBJ2-4	CSVEDLGGATLWDIQYF	TGCAGCGTTGAAGATCTTGGGGGGGCGACCTTATGGGACATTCAGTACTTC
TRBV6-5	-	few	TRBJ1-5	CASSPQVSQPQHF	TGTGCCAGCAGTCCGCAGGTGTCCCAGCCCCAGCATTTT
TRBV28	-	-	TRBJ1-1	CASSPPGGVNTEAFF	TGTGCCAGCAGTCCCCCGGGTGGGGTGAACACTGAAGCTTTCTTT
TRBV7-8	-	few	TRBJ2-7	CASSWDTDYEQYF	TGTGCCAGCAGTTGGGACACTGACTACGAGCAGTACTTC